The rows below give T cell receptor beta chains drawn from one sample of a study of shared clonotypes between healthy human individuals. Generated by immunoSEQ multiplex PCR, the TCRdb table keeps only in-frame clones and is missing some. The sample comprises millions of clones, around 95% of which are singletons, and about 0.13% rests with the top ten. Specimen: naive CD4+ T cells sorted from blood. These receptors were obtained from a young man in good health. CDR3s include the opening cysteine and the closing phenylalanine or tryptophan. The D gene is left open where the match is weak. The size field is filled for only some rows; it gives once, few, many or a size class.

clone size,V gene,D gene,J gene,CDR3 DNA,CDR3 protein
once,TRBV11-2,TRBD1,TRBJ1-1,TGTGCCAGCAGCTTAGGCCACAGGGGAACTGAAGCTTTCTTT,CASSLGHRGTEAFF
.,TRBV28,.,TRBJ1-5,TGTGCCAGCAGTTCAGTTCTCCAGCCCCAGCATTTT,CASSSVLQPQHF
.,TRBV7-2,.,TRBJ1-4,TGTGCCAGCAGCCTCGGGGGATGGGCAACTAATGAAAAACTGTTTTTT,CASSLGGWATNEKLFF
.,TRBV11-2,.,TRBJ2-6,TGTGCCAGCAAGGGTTCCTCTGGGGCCAACGTCCTGACTTTC,CASKGSSGANVLTF
.,TRBV6-6,TRBD1,TRBJ1-6,TGTGCCAGCAGCCGACAGGGGGAAAGGTCACCCCTCCACTTT,CASSRQGERSPLHF
.,TRBV9,TRBD1,TRBJ1-1,TGTGCCAGCAGCGCCTCCAGGGGGGTTAACACTGAAGCTTTCTTT,CASSASRGVNTEAFF
.,TRBV12-5,TRBD2,TRBJ2-7,TGTGCTAGTGGTTTGGTTTTATCCCAGTGGCGGGAGGCCTCACTCTTCTCCTACGAGCAGTACTTC,CASGLVLSQWREASLFSYEQYF
once,TRBV2,TRBD2,TRBJ2-7,TGTGCCAGCAGTCCCCCGGGGGGGACCTACGAGCAGTACTTC,CASSPPGGTYEQYF
.,TRBV10-3,.,TRBJ1-1,TGTGCCATCAGTGCCGACAGTGGGAAGTCCACTGAAGCTTTCTTT,CAISADSGKSTEAFF
.,TRBV27,.,TRBJ2-6,TGTGCCAGCAGTCCCAACCCCCAAAGACTGATCTCTGGGGCCAACGTCCTGACTTTC,CASSPNPQRLISGANVLTF
.,TRBV10-3,TRBD2,TRBJ2-1,TGTGCCATCAGCGCGGGAGAGGGAACGTACAATGAGCAGTTCTTC,CAISAGEGTYNEQFF
.,TRBV7-2,.,TRBJ1-1,TGTGCCAGCAGCTTAGTATGGGAGAACACTGAAGCTTTCTTT,CASSLVWENTEAFF
once,TRBV28,.,TRBJ1-2,TGTGCCAGCAGTTTCGCCGTGTGGCAGGGGCCGGGCTACACCTTC,CASSFAVWQGPGYTF
.,TRBV30,.,TRBJ1-3,TGTGCCTGGAGTCCCACCCAGGTCTTCTCTGGAAACACCATATATTTT,CAWSPTQVFSGNTIYF